This T cell receptor (beta chain) was obtained from a study of cytomegalovirus exposure and HLA in healthy donors. Within the sample, this clone is medium-sized. PCR was performed using 60 Vbeta and 13 Jbeta primers. Clones were read by immunoSEQ multiplex PCR, and TCRdb kept only the in-frame ones, dropping some. The sample has 95,000 to 110,000 clones; about 79% are singletons. Sample: PBMCs. The sequence was obtained from a man in his 60s in good health and CMV-seropositive.

CDR3 sequence: CASSSNPGQMNTEAFF. The CDR3 DNA reads as TGCGCCAGCAGCTCGAACCCTGGACAGATGAACACTGAAGCTTTCTTT. The chain uses TRBV5-1 and TRBJ1-1; TRBD1 might be the D (6 bases). CDR1 SGHRS and CDR2 YFSETQ come from the germline V gene. Trimming took off 3 bases at V and 0 bases at J, with 15 bases between the two ends. This CDR3 comprises 16 residues.